This TCR beta chain is drawn from a study of cytomegalovirus exposure and HLA in healthy donors. Germline V lookup: CDR1 SGHRS, CDR2 YFSETQ. V lost 4 bases and J lost 1, with 11 bases in between. This CDR3 region has 15 residues. Use of 60 Vbeta and 13 Jbeta primers characterized the PCR. The data were produced by immunoSEQ multiplex PCR, yet TCRdb's version contains in-frame clones alone and is incomplete. The data contain around 100,000 clones, around three quarters of them singletons. Source material: PBMCs. This receptor was taken from a woman under 40 in good health and CMV-seronegative. The chain links TRBV5-1 to TRBJ1-4; D is unresolved. The CDR3 sequence: CASSAGSLTNEKLFF. The DNA for the CDR3 is TGCGCCAGCAGCGCCGGGAGTTTAACTAATGAAAAACTGTTTTTT.